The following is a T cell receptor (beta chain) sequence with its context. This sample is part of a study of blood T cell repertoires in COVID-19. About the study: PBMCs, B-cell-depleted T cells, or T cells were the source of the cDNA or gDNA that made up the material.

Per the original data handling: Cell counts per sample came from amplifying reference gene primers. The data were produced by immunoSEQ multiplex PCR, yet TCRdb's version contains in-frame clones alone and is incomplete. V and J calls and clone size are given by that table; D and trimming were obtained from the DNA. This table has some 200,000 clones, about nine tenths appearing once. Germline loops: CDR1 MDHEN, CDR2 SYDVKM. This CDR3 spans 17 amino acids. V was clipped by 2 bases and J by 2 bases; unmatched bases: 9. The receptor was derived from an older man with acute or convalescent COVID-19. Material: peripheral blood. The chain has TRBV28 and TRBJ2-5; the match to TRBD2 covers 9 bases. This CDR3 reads CASSLSGGQFQQETQYF. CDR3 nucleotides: TGTGCCAGCAGTTTAAGCGGGGGGCAATTTCAGCAAGAGACCCAGTACTTC.